This T cell receptor beta chain was identified in a study of T cell responses to AZD1222 COVID-19 vaccine. Points from the study as a whole: Compared with day 0, the breadth and depth of the Spike-specific TCR repertoire rose significantly after two doses of AZD1222.

This clone was seen more than once but under ten times. The antigen remains unidentified. Measured with immunoSEQ multiplex PCR; TCRdb has only the in-frame clones, and not every one. Among 140,000 or so clones listed, 85% to 90% were seen once. Germline CDR1 reads LNHDA; CDR2 reads SQIVND (reference sequence). Trimming took 6 bases from V and 3 from J, leaving 20 bases between them. The length of the CDR3 is 16 residues. This TCR was sampled from an adult in good health. This chain connects TRBV19 to TRBJ1-2, with D possibly matching TRBD1 (5 bases). This specimen consisted of peripheral blood, obtained on day 0 of AZD1222 vaccination. Here the CDR3 DNA reads TGTGCCAGTAGGCTTTTTCACGGGACGTCGGACTATGGCTACACCTTC. Its protein product is CASRLFHGTSDYGYTF.